This T cell receptor (beta chain) appears in the sequencing data of a study of blood T cells in healthy people across ages. The overall study: T cells yielded about one barcoded beta molecule per two cells through template switching.

After removal of 5 bases from V and 8 bases from J, the junction contained 9 bases not matched to a gene. CDR3 length: 15 residues. Next came a second PCR, run for about 6 to 12 cycles, which used a sample-barcoded 5' primer along with a J-beta primer mix. Each CDR3 protein gets one entry after TCRdb re-called the 5' RACE reads with MiXCR. The sample carries over 1,500,000 distinct CDR3 sequences, 49% recorded once. This chain uses TRBV12-3 or TRBV12-4 with TRBJ2-1; 10 nucleotides agree with TRBD1. Sequencing was carried out using blood. The TCR was taken from a woman between 40 and 55 years old in good health. CDR3 loop: CASSATGGYGDEQFF. DNA for the CDR3: TGTGCCAGCAGTGCGACAGGGGGCTACGGGGATGAGCAGTTCTTC.